This T cell receptor beta chain was profiled in a study of CD8+ T cells in alopecia areata. About the study: Tofacitinib was given for 6 to 18 months, then stopped for 6 months.

Treatment reported: oral pan-JAK inhibitor, 5-10 mg twice daily. cDNA reverse transcribed from extracted RNA served as the sequencing template. Data came from immunoSEQ multiplex PCR; TCRdb stores just in-frame clones and leaves some out. The table records under 200,000 clones, roughly 65% of them present only once. This sequence was found in a human donor with alopecia areata. The starting material was CD4+ T cells sorted from blood, obtained at week 4, from a patient treated with tofacitinib.

The CDR3 loop is CASSEAPSGNQPQHF. DNA of the CDR3: TGTGCCAGCAGTGAAGCGCCCAGTGGCAATCAGCCCCAGCATTTT. The chain employs TRBV2 and TRBJ1-5; D gene unclear. V gave up 0 bases and J gave up 2 bases, with 8 bases separating them. The CDR3 contains 15 residues. Looked up from germline, CDR1 is SNHLY and CDR2 is FYNNEI.